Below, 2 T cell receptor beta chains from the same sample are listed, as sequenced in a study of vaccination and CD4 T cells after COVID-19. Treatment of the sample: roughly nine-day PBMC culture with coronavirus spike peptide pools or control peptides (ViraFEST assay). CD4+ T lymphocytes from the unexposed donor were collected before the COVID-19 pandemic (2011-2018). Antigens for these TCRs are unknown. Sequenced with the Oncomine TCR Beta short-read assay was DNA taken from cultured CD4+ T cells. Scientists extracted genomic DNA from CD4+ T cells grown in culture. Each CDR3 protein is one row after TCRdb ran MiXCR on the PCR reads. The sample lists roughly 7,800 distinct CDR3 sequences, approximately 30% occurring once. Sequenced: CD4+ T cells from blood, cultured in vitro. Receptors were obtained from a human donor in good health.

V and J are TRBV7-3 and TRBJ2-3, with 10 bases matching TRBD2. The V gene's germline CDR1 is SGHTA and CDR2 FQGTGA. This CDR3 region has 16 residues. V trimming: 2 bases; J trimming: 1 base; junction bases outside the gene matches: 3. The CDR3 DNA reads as TGTGCCAGCAGCTTACTAGCGGGAGTAGGCACAGATACGCAGTATTTT. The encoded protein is CASSLLAGVGTDTQYF.

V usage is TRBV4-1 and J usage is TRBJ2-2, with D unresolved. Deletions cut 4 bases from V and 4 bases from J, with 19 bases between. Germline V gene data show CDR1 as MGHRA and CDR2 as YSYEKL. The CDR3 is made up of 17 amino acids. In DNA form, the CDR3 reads TGCGCCAGCAGCCTCAGACCAGCGAAGGTTGGCACCGGGGAGCTGTTTTTT. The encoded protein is CASSLRPAKVGTGELFF.